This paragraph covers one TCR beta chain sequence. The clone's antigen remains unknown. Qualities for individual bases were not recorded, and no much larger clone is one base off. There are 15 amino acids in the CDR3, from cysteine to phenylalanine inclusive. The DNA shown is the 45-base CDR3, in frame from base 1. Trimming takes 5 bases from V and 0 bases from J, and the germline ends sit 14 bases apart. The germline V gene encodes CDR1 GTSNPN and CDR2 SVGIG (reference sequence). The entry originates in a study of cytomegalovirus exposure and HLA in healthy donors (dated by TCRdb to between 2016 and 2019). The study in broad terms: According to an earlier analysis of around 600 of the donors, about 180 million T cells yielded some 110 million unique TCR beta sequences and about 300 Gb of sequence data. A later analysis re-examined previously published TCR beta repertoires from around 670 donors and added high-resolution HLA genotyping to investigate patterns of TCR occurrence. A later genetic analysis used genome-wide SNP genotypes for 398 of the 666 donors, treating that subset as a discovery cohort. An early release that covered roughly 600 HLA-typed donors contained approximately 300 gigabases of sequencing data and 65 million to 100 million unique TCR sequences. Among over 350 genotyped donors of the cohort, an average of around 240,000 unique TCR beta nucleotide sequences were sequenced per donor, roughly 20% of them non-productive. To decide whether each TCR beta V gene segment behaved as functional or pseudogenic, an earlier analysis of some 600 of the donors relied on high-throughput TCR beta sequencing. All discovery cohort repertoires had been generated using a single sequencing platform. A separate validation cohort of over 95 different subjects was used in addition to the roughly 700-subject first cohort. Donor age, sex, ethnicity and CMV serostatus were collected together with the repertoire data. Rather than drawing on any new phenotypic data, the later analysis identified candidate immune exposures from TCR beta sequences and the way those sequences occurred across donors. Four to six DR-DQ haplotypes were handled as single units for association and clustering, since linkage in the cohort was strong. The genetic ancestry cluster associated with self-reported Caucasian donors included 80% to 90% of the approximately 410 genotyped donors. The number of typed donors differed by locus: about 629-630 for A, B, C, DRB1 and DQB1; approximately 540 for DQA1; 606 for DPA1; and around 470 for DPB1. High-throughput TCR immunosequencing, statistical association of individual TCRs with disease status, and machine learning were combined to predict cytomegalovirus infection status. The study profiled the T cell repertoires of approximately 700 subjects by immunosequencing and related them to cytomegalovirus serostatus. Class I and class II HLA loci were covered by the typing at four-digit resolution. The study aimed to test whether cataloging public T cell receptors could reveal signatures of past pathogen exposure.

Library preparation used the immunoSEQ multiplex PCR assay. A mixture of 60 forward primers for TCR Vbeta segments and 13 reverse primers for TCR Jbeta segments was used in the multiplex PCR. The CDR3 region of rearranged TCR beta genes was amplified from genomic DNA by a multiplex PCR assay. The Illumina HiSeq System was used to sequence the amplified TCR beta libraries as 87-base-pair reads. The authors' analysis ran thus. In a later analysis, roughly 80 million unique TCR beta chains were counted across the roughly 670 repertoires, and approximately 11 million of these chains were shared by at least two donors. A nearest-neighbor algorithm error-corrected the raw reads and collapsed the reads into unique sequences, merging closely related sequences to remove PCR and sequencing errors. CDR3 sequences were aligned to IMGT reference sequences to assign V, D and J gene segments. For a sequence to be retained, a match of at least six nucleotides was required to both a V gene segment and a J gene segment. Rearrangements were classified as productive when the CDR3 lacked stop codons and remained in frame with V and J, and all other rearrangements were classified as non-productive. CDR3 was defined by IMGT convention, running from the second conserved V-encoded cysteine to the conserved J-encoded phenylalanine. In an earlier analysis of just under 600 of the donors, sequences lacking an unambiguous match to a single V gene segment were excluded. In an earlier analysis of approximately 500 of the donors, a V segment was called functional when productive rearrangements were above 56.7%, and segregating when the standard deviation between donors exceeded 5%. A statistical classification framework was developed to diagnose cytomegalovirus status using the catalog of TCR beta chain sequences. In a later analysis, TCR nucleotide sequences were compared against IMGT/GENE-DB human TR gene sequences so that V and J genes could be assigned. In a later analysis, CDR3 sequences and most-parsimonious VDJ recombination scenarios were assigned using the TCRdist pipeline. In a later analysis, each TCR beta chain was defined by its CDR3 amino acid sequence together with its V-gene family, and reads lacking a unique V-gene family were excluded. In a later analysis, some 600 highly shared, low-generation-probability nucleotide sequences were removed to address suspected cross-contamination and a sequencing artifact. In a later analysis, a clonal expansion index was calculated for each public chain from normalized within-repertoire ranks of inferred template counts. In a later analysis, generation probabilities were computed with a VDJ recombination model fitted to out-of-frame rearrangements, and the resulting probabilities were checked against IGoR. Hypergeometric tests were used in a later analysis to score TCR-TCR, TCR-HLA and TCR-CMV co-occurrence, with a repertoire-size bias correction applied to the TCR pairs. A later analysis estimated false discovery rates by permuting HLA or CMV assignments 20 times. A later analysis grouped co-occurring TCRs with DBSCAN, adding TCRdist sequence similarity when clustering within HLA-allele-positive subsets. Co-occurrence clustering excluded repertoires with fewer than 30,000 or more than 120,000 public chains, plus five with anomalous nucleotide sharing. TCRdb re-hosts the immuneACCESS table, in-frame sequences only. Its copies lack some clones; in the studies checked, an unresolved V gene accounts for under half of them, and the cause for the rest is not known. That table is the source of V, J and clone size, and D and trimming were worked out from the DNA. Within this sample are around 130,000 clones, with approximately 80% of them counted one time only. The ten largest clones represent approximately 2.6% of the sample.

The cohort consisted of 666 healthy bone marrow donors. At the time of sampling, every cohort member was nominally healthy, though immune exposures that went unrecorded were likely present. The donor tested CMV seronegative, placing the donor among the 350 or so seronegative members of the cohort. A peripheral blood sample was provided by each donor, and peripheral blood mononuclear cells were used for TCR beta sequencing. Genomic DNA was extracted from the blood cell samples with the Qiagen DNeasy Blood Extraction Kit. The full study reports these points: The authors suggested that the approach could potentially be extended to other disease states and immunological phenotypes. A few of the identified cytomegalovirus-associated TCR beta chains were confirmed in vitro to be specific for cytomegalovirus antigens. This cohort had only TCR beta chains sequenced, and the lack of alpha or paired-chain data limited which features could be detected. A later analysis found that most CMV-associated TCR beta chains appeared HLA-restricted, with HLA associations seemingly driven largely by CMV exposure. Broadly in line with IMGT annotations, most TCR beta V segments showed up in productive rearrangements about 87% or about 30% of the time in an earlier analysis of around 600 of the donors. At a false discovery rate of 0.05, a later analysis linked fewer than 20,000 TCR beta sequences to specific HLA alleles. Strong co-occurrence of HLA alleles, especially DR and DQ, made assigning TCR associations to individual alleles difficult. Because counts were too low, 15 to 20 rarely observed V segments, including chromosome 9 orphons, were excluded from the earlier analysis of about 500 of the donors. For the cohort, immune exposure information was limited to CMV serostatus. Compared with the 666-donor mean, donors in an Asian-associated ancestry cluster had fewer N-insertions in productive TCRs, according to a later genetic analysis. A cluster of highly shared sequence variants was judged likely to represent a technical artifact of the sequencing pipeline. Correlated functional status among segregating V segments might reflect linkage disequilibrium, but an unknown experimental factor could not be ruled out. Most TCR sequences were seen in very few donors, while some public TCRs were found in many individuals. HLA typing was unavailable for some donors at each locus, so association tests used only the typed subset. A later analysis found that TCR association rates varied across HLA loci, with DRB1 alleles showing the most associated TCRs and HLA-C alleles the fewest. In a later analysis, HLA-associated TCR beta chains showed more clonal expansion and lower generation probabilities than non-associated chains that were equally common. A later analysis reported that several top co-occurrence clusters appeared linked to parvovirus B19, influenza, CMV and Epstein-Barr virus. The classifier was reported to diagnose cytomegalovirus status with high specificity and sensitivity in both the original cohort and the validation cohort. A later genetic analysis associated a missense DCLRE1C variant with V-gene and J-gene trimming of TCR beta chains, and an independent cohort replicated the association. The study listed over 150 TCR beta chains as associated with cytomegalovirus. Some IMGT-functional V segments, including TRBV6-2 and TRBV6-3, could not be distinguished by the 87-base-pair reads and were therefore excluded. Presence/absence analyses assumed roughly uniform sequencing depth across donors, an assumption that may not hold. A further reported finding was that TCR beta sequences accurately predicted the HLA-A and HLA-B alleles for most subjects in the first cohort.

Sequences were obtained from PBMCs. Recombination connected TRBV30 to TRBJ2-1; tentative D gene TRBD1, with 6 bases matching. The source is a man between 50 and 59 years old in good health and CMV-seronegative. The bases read TGTGCCTGGTTCTCTAGGGGGAGCTCCTACAATGAGCAGTTCTTC. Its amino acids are CAWFSRGSSYNEQFF.